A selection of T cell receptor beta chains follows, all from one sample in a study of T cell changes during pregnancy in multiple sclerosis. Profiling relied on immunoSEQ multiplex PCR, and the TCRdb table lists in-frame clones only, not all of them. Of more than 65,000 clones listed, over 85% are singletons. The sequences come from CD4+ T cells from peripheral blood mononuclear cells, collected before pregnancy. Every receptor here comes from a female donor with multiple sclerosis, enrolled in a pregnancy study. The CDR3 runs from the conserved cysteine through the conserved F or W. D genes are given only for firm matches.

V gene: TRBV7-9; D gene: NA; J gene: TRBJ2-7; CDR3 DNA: TGTGCCAGCAGCTTAAACAGGGCCCCCTACGAGCAGTACTTC; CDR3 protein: CASSLNRAPYEQYF
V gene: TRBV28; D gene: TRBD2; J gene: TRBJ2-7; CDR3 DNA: TGTGCCAGCAGACCGGGAGGGCCCTACGAGCAGTACTTC; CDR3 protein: CASRPGGPYEQYF
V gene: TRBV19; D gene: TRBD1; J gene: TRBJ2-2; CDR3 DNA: TGTGCCAGTAGTTATCCCCGGACAGGGTTCGATAAGAACACCGGGGAGCTGTTTTTT; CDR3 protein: CASSYPRTGFDKNTGELFF
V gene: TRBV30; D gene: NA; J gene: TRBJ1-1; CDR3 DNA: TGTGCCTGGAGTGACTCCAGGGGTGGGGCGATCACTGAAGCTTTCTTT; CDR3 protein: CAWSDSRGGAITEAFF
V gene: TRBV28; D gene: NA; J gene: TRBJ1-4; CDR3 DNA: TGTGCCAGCACTTTCCGCAGGGGCTTTGAAAAACTGTTTTTT; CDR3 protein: CASTFRRGFEKLFF
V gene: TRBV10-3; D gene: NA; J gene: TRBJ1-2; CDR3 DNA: TGTGCCATCAGTGAAGGCAGGAACTATGGCTACACCTTC; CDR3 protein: CAISEGRNYGYTF
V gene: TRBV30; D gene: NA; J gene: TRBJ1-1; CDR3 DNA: TGTGCCTGGAGTGGGAACGGAGGAATGAACACTGAAGCTTTCTTT; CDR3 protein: CAWSGNGGMNTEAFF
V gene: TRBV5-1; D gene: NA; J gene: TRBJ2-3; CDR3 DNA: TGCGCCAGCAGCTTGGCCGTAGCGACTAGCACAGATACGCAGTATTTT; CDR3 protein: CASSLAVATSTDTQYF
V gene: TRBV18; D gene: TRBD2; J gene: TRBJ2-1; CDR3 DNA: TGTGCCAGCTCACCACGCTCTGGTAGCGGGACCCCGAGCTCCTACAATGAGCAGTTCTTC; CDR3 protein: CASSPRSGSGTPSSYNEQFF
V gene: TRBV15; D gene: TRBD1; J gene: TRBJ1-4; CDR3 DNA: TGTGCCACCAGCAGCCGGGACAGGGTGCATGAAAAACTGTTTTTT; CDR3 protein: CATSSRDRVHEKLFF
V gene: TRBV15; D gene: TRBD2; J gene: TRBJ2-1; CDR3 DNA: TGTGCCACCAGCCCGCGGGGGGGGGCCTACAGTGAGCAGTTCTTC; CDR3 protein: CATSPRGGAYSEQFF
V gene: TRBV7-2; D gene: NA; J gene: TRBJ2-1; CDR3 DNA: TGTGCCAGCAGCTACGGGGCGTGGGGGGGACAAAGGGAGCAGTTCTTC; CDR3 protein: CASSYGAWGGQREQFF
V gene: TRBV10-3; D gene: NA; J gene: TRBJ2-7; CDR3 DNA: TGTGCCATCAGTGGGGCAGGGCAGGCCTACGAGCAGTACTTC; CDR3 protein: CAISGAGQAYEQYF
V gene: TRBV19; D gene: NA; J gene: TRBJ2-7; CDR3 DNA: TGTGCCAGTAGTCCCCGGGGTAGCTTCGACGAGCAGTACTTC; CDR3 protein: CASSPRGSFDEQYF